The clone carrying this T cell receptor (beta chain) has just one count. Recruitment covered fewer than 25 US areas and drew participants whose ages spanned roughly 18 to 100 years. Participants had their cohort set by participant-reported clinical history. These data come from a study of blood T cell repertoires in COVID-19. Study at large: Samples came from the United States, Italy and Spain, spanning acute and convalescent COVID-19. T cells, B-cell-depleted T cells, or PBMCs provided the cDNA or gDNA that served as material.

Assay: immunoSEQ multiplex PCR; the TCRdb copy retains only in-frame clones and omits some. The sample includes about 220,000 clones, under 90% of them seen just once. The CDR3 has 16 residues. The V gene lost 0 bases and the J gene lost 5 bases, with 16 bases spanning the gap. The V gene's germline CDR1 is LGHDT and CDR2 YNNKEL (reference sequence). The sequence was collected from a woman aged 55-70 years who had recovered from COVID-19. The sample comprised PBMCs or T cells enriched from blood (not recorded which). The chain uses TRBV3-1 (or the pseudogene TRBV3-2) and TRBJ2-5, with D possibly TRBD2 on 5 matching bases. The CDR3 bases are TGTGCCAGCAGCCAAGAAGACATCGGGGAGCGGGAGACCCAGTACTTC. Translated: CASSQEDIGERETQYF.